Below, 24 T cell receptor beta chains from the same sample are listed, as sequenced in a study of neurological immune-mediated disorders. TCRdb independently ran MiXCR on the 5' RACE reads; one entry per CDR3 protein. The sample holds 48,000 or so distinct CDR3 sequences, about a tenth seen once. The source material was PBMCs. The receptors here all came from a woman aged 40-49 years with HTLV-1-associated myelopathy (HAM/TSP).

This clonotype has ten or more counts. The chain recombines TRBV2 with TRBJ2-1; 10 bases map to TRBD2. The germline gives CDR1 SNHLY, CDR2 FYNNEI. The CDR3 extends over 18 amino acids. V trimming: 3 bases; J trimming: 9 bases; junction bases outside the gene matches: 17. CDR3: CASSDPGASGGKAVEQFF. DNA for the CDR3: TGTGCCAGCAGTGACCCCGGGGCTAGCGGGGGAAAAGCTGTTGAGCAGTTCTTC.

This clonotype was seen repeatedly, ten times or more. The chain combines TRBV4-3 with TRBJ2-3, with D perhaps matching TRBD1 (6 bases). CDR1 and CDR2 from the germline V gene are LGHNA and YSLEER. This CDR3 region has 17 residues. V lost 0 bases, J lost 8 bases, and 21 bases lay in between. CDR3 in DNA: TGCGCCAGCAGCCAAGATCTGGCGAACAGGGAGCCAGGTACGCAGTATTTT. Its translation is CASSQDLANREPGTQYF.

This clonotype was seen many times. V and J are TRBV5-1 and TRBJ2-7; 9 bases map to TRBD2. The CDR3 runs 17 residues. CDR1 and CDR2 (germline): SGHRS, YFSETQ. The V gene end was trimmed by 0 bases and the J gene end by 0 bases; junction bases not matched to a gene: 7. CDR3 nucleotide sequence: TGCGCCAGCAGCTTGGAGTGGCGGGGGGGCTCCTCCTACGAGCAGTACTTC. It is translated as CASSLEWRGGSSYEQYF.

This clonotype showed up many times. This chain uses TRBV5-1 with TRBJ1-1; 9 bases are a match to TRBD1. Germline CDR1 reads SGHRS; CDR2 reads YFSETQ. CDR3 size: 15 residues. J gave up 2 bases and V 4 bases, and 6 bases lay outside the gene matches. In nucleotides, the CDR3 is TGCGCCAGCAGCCCGGGACAGGGTTTTAACACTGAAGCTTTCTTT. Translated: CASSPGQGFNTEAFF. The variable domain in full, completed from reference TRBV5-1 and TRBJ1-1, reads KAGVTQTPRYLIKTRGQQVTLSCSPISGHRSVSWYQQTPGQGLQFLFEYFSETQRNKGNFPGRFSGRQFSNSRSEMNVSTLELGDSALYLCASSPGQGFNTEAFFGQGTRLTVV.

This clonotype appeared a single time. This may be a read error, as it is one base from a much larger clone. CDR3 amino acids: CASCRVFEKLFF. The CDR3 DNA sequence: TGTGCCAGCTGTCGGGTATTCGAAAAACTGTTTTTT. V usage is TRBV27 and J usage is TRBJ1-4; no definite D call. From germline, CDR1 is MNHEY and CDR2 SMNVEV (reference sequence). The CDR3 contains 12 residues. Trimming shortened V by 8 bases and J by 8 bases, and 12 bases separated the two germline ends. Based on the CDR3 plus reference TRBV27 and TRBJ1-4, the full variable domain is EAQVTQNPRYLITVTGKKLTVTCSQNMNHEYMSWYRQDPGLGLRQIYYSMNVEVTDKGDVPEGYKVSRKEKRNFPLILESPSPNQTSLYFCASCRVFEKLFFGSGTQLSVL.

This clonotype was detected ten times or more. As DNA, the CDR3 is TGTGCCAGCAGTGCTGAGGGGGGTCTAAAGACCTACAATGAGCAGTTCTTC. Its protein is CASSAEGGLKTYNEQFF. The genes are TRBV2 and TRBJ2-1; D is perhaps TRBD1 or TRBD2 (6 bases each). Trimming took off 4 bases at V and 2 bases at J, with 18 bases between the two ends. The CDR3 is 17 residues long. Germline values: CDR1 SNHLY, CDR2 FYNNEI.

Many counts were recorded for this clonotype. CDR3 nucleotides: TGTGCCAGCAGCTTGGAGGGCAGGGCAAACACTGAAGCTTTCTTT. Protein sequence: CASSLEGRANTEAFF. The chain has TRBV7-8 and TRBJ1-1; TRBD1 might be the D (5 bases). CDR3 length equals 15 residues. The V and J ends lost 3 bases and 2 bases respectively, with 13 bases between them. CDR1 and CDR2 (germline): SGHVS, FQNEAQ.

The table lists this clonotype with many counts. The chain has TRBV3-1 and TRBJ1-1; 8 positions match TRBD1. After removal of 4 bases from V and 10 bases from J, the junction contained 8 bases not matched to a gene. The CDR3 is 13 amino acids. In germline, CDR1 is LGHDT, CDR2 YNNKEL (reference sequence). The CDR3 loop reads CASSPRQGIGAFF. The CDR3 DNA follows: TGTGCCAGCAGCCCCCGACAGGGGATCGGAGCTTTCTTT.

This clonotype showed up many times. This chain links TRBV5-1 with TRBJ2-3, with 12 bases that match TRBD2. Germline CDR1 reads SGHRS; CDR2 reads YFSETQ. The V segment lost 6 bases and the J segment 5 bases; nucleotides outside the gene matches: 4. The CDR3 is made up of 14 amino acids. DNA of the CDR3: TGCGCCAGCACAACTAGCGGGGGGCAAGATACGCAGTATTTT. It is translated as CASTTSGGQDTQYF.

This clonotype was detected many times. CDR3 nucleotides: TGCGCCAGCAGCTTGTCGCAGGGGAGCTACAATGAGCAGTTCTTC. Translation: CASSLSQGSYNEQFF. The chain combines TRBV5-1 with TRBJ2-1, with D perhaps TRBD1 (6 bases). The CDR3 consists of 15 residues. Germline V lookup: CDR1 SGHRS, CDR2 YFSETQ. V lost 1 base and J lost 3, with 11 bases in between.

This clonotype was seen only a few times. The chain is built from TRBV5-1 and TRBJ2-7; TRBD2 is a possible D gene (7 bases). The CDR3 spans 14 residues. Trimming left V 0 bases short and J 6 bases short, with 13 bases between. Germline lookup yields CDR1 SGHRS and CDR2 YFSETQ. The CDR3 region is CASSLGGGPFEQYF. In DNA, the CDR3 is TGCGCCAGCAGCTTGGGCGGGGGCCCTTTCGAGCAGTACTTC.

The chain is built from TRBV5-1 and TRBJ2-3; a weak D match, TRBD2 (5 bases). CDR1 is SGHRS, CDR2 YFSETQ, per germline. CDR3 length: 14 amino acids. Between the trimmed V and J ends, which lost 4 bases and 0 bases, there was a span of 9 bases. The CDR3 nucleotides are TGCGCCAGCAGCATAGCGACTAGCACAGATACGCAGTATTTT. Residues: CASSIATSTDTQYF.

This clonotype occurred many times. The CDR3, as DNA: TGCAGTGCCGCAGTGCTAGGGGGGGGTGGAGAGACCCAGTACTTC. It is translated as CSAAVLGGGGETQYF. The rearrangement links TRBV20-1 to TRBJ2-5; the D gene is possibly TRBD2 (7 bases). V lost 6 bases to trimming and J lost 4 bases, with 21 bases between them. The length of the CDR3 is 15 residues. Germline loops: CDR1 DFQATT, CDR2 SNEGSKA (reference sequence).

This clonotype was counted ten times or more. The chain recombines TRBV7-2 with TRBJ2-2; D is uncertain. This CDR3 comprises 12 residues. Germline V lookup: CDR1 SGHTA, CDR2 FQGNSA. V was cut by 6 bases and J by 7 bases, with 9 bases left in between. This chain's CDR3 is CASSGRYGELFF. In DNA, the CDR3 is TGTGCCAGCAGTGGTAGATACGGGGAGCTGTTTTTT.

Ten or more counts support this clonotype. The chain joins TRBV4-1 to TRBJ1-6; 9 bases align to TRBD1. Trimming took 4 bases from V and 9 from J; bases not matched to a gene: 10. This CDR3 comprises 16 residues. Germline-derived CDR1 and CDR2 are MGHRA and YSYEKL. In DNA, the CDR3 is TGCGCCAGCAGCCCGGGACAGGGAAGTATTTCTTCACCCCTCCACTTT. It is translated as CASSPGQGSISSPLHF.

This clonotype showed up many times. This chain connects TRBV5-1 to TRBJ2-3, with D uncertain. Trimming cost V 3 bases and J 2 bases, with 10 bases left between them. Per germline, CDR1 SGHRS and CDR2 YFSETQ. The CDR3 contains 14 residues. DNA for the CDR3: TGCGCCAGCAGCTCGCTATTAAACACAGATACGCAGTATTTT. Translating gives CASSSLLNTDTQYF. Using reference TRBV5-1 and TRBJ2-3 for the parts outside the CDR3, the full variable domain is KAGVTQTPRYLIKTRGQQVTLSCSPISGHRSVSWYQQTPGQGLQFLFEYFSETQRNKGNFPGRFSGRQFSNSRSEMNVSTLELGDSALYLCASSSLLNTDTQYFGPGTRLTVL.

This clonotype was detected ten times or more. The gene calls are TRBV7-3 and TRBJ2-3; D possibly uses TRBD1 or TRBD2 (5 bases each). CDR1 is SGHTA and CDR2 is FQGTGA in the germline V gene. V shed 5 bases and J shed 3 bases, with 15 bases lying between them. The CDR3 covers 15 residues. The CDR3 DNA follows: TGTGCCAGCAGCCCCCGAGGGGCGGGTACAGATACGCAGTATTTT. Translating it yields CASSPRGAGTDTQYF.

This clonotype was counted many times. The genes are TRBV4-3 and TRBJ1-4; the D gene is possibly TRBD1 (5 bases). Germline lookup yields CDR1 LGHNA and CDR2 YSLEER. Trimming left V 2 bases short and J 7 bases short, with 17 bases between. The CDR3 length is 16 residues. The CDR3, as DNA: TGCGCCAGCAGCCAACGCTACAGGAGCACCCTTGAAAAACTGTTTTTT. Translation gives CASSQRYRSTLEKLFF.

The DNA for the CDR3 is TGCGCCAGCAGCCAACATTCGGCAGGCCAAACCTCTGGGGCCAACGTCCTGACTTTC. Translating it yields CASSQHSAGQTSGANVLTF. V usage is TRBV4-3 and J usage is TRBJ2-6; D is undetermined. V lost 2 bases and J 0 bases, leaving 17 bases between the germline ends. There are 19 residues in the CDR3. Germline CDR1 reads LGHNA; CDR2 reads YSLEER.

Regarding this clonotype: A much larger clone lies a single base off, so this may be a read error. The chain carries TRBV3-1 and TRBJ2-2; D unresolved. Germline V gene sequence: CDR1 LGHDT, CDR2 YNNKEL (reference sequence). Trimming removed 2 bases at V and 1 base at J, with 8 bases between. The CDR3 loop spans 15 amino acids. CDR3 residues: CASSQLSVNTGELFF. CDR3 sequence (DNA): TGTGCCAGCAGCCAACTCAGCGTGAACACCGGGGAGCTGTTTTTT.

CDR3 nucleotides: TGTGCCAGCAGCCAATGGGGACAGAGGGCCACGGCGGCTTTCTTT. This translates into CASSQWGQRATAAFF. The chain uses TRBV3-1 and TRBJ1-1; 7 positions match TRBD1. The CDR3 consists of 15 residues. Germline lookup yields CDR1 LGHDT and CDR2 YNNKEL (reference sequence). Unmatched junction bases numbered 14, after V lost 2 bases and J lost 11 bases. The full variable domain, rest sourced from reference TRBV3-1 and TRBJ1-1, is DTAVSQTPKYLVTQMGNDKSIKCEQNLGHDTMYWYKQDSKKFLKIMFSYNNKELIINETVPNRFSPKSPDKAHLNLHINSLELGDSAVYFCASSQWGQRATAAFFGQGTRLTVV.

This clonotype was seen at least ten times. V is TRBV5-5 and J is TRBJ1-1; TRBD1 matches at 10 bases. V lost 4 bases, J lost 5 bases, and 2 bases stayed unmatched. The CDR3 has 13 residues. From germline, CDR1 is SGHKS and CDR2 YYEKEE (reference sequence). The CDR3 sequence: CASSTDRGTEAFF. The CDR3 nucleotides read TGTGCCAGCAGCACGGACAGGGGGACTGAAGCTTTCTTT.

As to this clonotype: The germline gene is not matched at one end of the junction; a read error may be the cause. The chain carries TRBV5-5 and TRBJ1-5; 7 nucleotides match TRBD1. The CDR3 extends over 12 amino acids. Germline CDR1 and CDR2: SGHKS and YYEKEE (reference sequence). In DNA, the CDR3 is TGTGCCAGCAGCCGACAGGGTCAGCCCAAGCATTTT. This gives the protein CASSRQGQPKHF.

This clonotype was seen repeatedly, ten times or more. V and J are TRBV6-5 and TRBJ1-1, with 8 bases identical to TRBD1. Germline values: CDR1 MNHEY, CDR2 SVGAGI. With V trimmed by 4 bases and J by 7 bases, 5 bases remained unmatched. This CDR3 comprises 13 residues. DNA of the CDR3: TGTGCCAGCAGTTTGACAGGGGCTGGTGAAGCTTTCTTT. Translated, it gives CASSLTGAGEAFF.